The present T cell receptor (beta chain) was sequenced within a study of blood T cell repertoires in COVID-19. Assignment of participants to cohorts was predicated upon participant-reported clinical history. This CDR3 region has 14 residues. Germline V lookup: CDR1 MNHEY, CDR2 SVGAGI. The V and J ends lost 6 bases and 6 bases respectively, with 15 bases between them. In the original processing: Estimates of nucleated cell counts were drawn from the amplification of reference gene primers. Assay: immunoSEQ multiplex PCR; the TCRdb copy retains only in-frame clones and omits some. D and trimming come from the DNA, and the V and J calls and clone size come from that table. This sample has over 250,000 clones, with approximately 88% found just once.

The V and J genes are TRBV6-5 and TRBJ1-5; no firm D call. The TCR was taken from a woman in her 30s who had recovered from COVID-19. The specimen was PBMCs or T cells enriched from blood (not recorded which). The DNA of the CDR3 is TGTGCCAGCAGCCCACAGCACGGTTCTCAGCCCCAGCATTTT. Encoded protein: CASSPQHGSQPQHF.